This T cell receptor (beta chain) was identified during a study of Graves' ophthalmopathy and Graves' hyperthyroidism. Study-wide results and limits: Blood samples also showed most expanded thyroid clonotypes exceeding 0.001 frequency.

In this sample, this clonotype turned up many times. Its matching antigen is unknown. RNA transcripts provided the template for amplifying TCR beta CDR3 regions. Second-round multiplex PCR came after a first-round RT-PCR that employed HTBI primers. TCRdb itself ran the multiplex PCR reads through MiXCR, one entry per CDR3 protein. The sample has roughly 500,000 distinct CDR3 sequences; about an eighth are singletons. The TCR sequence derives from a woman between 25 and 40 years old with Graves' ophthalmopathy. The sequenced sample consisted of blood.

The CDR3 loop reads CSVQDTNTEAFF. CDR3 bases: TGCAGCGTTCAGGACACCAACACTGAAGCTTTCTTT. J is TRBJ1-1 and V is TRBV29-1, with TRBD1 as a possible D gene (5 bases). The CDR3 length is 12 residues. CDR1 and CDR2 (germline): SQVTM, ANQGSEA. The germline V and J ends were trimmed by 5 bases and 2 bases, with 9 bases remaining between them.